Listed here are 19 T cell receptor beta chains from one sample, sequenced in a study of shared clonotypes between healthy human individuals. Clones were sequenced by immunoSEQ multiplex PCR, and TCRdb holds only the in-frame ones, with some missing. This table has roughly 2,000,000 clones, approximately 92% appearing once. CD45RO-negative cells were positively selected for CCR7, leaving out terminally differentiated effector memory CD45RA+ cells. Sequences were obtained from naive CD8+ T cells from PBMCs. The receptors stem from a man aged 18 to 35 in good health. Some clones in this sample may be carry-over from other donors' samples.

The chain uses TRBV29-1 and TRBJ2-1; TRBD1 or TRBD2 may be the D gene (5 bases each). Trimming removed 4 bases at V and 3 bases at J, with 13 bases between. In germline, CDR1 is SQVTM, CDR2 ANQGSEA. CDR3 length: 14 amino acids. The CDR3 sequence is CSVAKGGGYNEQFF. DNA for the CDR3: TGCAGCGTTGCCAAGGGTGGGGGCTACAATGAGCAGTTCTTC.

The chain couples TRBV18 to TRBJ2-1; 13 positions agree with TRBD2. The CDR3 is 21 residues long. Germline loops: CDR1 KGHSH, CDR2 LQKENI. After removal of 1 base from V and 2 bases from J, the junction contained 14 bases not matched to a gene. This chain's CDR3 is CASSPRNAVGTSGTTYNEQFF. CDR3 nucleotides: TGTGCCAGCTCACCACGCAACGCTGTAGGGACTAGCGGGACTACCTACAATGAGCAGTTCTTC.

The rearrangement links TRBV9 to TRBJ2-1, with 8 bases matching TRBD2. Germline CDR1 and CDR2: SGDLS and YYNGEE. Trimming at V came to 4 bases and at J to 2 bases, leaving 8 bases not matched to a gene. The length of the CDR3 is 16 residues. The CDR3, as DNA: TGTGCCAGCAGCCTAATAGCGGGGCCACCCTACAATGAGCAGTTCTTC. This codes for CASSLIAGPPYNEQFF.

This clone came up a few times. Here the CDR3 reads CASSFSMTYEQYF. CDR3 bases: TGTGCCAGCAGTTTCTCCATGACCTACGAGCAGTACTTC. This sequence joins TRBV27 and TRBJ2-7; D gene unclear. The germline V and J ends were trimmed by 3 bases and 2 bases, with 8 bases remaining between them. The CDR3 sequence is 13 residues long. Germline lookup yields CDR1 MNHEY and CDR2 SMNVEV (reference sequence).

The rearrangement uses TRBV9 and TRBJ2-6; 12 bases align to TRBD2. Germline V gives CDR1 SGDLS, CDR2 YYNGEE. V shed 4 bases and J 5 bases; nucleotides not matched to a gene: 10. This CDR3 has 18 residues. DNA of the CDR3: TGTGCCAGCAGCTCCCCGCTAGCGGGAGGGCGGTGGGCCAACGTCCTGACTTTC. Protein sequence: CASSSPLAGGRWANVLTF.

This rearrangement joins TRBV11-2 to TRBJ2-7; no clear D. CDR3 size: 11 residues. Germline CDR1 reads SGHAT; CDR2 reads FQNNGV. Between the trimmed V and J ends, which lost 2 bases and 6 bases, there was a span of 5 bases. DNA for the CDR3: TGTGCCAGCAGCTTACCACCCGAGCAGTACTTC. Amino acids: CASSLPPEQYF.

The chain carries TRBV6-4 and TRBJ2-1; 7 bases agree with TRBD1. The CDR3 has 15 residues. Germline V gives CDR1 MRHNA, CDR2 SNTAGT. V shed 0 bases, J shed 4 bases, and the junction held 3 bases outside the gene matches. The CDR3 DNA follows: TGTGCCAGCAGTGACTCGGGACAGAGATACAATGAGCAGTTCTTC. This codes for CASSDSGQRYNEQFF.

The V and J genes are TRBV7-2 and TRBJ2-3; D not resolved. CDR3 length equals 15 residues. Germline V gene lookup returns CDR1 SGHTA and CDR2 FQGNSA. V was pared by 5 bases and J by 5 bases, with 17 bases between. The CDR3 DNA follows: TGTGCCAGCAGCCCCCCGAAACTTTGGCGAGATACGCAGTATTTT. Translated, it gives CASSPPKLWRDTQYF.

As to this clone: The sample carries other DNA sequences with the same CDR3. The V call is TRBV7-7, the J call TRBJ2-7, with TRBD1 matching over 10 bases. With 5 bases clipped from V and 2 bases from J, the junction kept 3 bases outside the gene matches. The CDR3 has 14 amino acids. Germline loops: CDR1 SSHAT, CDR2 FNYEAQ (reference sequence). The CDR3, as DNA: TGTGCCAGCAGCCCAGGACAGGGGGCCTACGAGCAGTACTTC. Protein sequence: CASSPGQGAYEQYF. The full variable domain, completed using reference TRBV7-7 and TRBJ2-7, is GAGVSQSPRYKVTKRGQDVTLRCDPISSHATLYWYQQALGQGPEFLTYFNYEAQPDKSGLPSDRFSAERPEGSISTLTIQRTEQRDSAMYRCASSPGQGAYEQYFGPGTRLTVT.

This chain joins TRBV7-3 and TRBJ2-3; D ambiguous. This CDR3 is 13 amino acids long. V was cut by 7 bases and J by 0 bases, with 8 bases left in between. Germline V gene data show CDR1 as SGHTA and CDR2 as FQGTGA. The CDR3, as DNA: TGTGCCAGCACCCCTACGAGCACAGATACGCAGTATTTT. It translates to CASTPTSTDTQYF.

This clone was counted a single time. The rearrangement uses TRBV6-6 and TRBJ2-1; weak D call: TRBD1 (6 bases). V was shortened by 6 bases and J by 4 bases, with 19 bases between the two germline ends. Germline V gives CDR1 MNHNY, CDR2 SVGAGI (reference sequence). The CDR3 covers 16 residues. CDR3 DNA: TGTGCCAGCAGCCACCTAGGACAGTCCTCTTACAATGAGCAGTTCTTC. This encodes CASSHLGQSSYNEQFF.

With regard to this clone: The same CDR3 arises from other DNA sequences in this sample as well. The rearrangement uses TRBV27 and TRBJ1-1, with 7 bases matching TRBD1. Losses at the gene ends were 3 bases for V and 1 base for J; bases not matched to a gene: 2. CDR1 and CDR2 from the germline V gene are MNHEY and SMNVEV (reference sequence). CDR3 length equals 14 residues. The CDR3 region is CASSLRDRNTEAFF. In nucleotides, the CDR3 is TGTGCCAGCAGTTTGCGGGACAGGAACACTGAAGCTTTCTTT.

V and J are TRBV10-3 and TRBJ1-4; 9 bases agree with TRBD1. V lost 10 bases, J lost 7 bases, and 10 bases stayed unmatched. Germline CDR1 is ENHRY and CDR2 is SYGVKD. The CDR3 loop spans 14 amino acids. The CDR3 loop is CATGPGQGGEKLFF. In DNA form, the CDR3 reads TGTGCCACTGGACCGGGACAGGGAGGTGAAAAACTGTTTTTT.

As for this clone: The sample has other DNA sequences that encode this CDR3 too. This chain links TRBV27 with TRBJ2-1; D not resolved. Germline-derived CDR1 and CDR2 are MNHEY and SMNVEV (reference sequence). The CDR3 has 13 residues. V gave up 6 bases and J gave up 4 bases, with 10 bases separating them. The CDR3 nucleotides are TGTGCCAGCAGGACGGCCGGGTACAATGAGCAGTTCTTC. As protein: CASRTAGYNEQFF.

The gene calls are TRBV27 and TRBJ2-1, with 9 bases fitting TRBD1. Germline loops: CDR1 MNHEY, CDR2 SMNVEV (reference sequence). The V gene end was trimmed by 2 bases and the J gene end by 8 bases; junction bases not matched to a gene: 10. CDR3 length: 16 residues. The CDR3 is CASSLIPGTGIDEQFF. DNA for the CDR3: TGTGCCAGCAGTTTAATCCCCGGGACAGGGATAGATGAGCAGTTCTTC.

This sequence joins TRBV28 and TRBJ2-7; D is perhaps TRBD2 (6 bases). The CDR3 is 15 amino acids. V lost 3 bases and J lost 5, with 17 bases in between. Germline values: CDR1 MDHEN, CDR2 SYDVKM. The CDR3 DNA reads as TGTGCCAGCAGTTTTCTTGCCGGTTCGGGAGACGAGCAGTACTTC. Amino acid sequence: CASSFLAGSGDEQYF.

The chain combines TRBV7-6 with TRBJ2-3; the D is unclear. CDR1 is SGHVS, CDR2 FNYEAQ, per germline. The CDR3 spans 14 residues. Trimming removed 1 base at V and 0 bases at J, with 5 bases between. CDR3 region: CASSLESSTDTQYF. Here the CDR3 DNA reads TGTGCCAGCAGCTTAGAAAGTAGCACAGATACGCAGTATTTT.

CDR3 DNA: TGTGCCAGCAGCTTGGCCCACAGGGTCGGGAACACTGAAGCTTTCTTT. Its protein is CASSLAHRVGNTEAFF. V usage is TRBV5-8 and J usage is TRBJ1-1; TRBD1 is a possible D gene (6 bases). V gave up 0 bases and J gave up 1 base, with 13 bases separating them. The CDR3 totals 16 residues. Per the germline V gene, CDR1 is SGHTS and CDR2 is YDEGEE.

This clone was picked up one time. The chain recombines TRBV29-1 with TRBJ1-2; the match to TRBD1 covers 7 bases. This CDR3 has 18 residues. J gave up 2 bases and V 3 bases, and 18 bases lay outside the gene matches. Germline V gene lookup returns CDR1 SQVTM and CDR2 ANQGSEA. The CDR3 here is CSVDSVWLRTGSNYGYTF. Here the CDR3 DNA reads TGCAGCGTTGATTCGGTTTGGCTCAGGACAGGAAGCAACTATGGCTACACCTTC.